The T cell receptor beta chain described here comes from a study of CD8+ T cells in alopecia areata. Whole-study results and caveats: Scalp samples also yield sequences from resident alphabeta T cells of normal skin. Clonality in lesional scalp, especially alopecia totalis/universalis, exceeded that of normal scalp. The study found TCR sharing across patients less clear than in mice, possibly for HLA reasons.

RNA was extracted and reverse transcribed into cDNA as the sequencing template. The assay was immunoSEQ multiplex PCR, and TCRdb's table has in-frame clones only and misses some. Of roughly 200,000 clones listed, roughly 56% are singletons. There are 12 residues in the CDR3. Germline assignment: CDR1 SGHAT and CDR2 FQDESV (reference sequence). V shed 4 bases and J shed 2 bases, with 5 bases lying between them. Remarks on this clone: Antigen specificity is unknown.

Cell sorting on a FACSAria was used to separate CD4+ and CD8+ T cells from the PBMCs. The rearrangement joins TRBV11-1 to TRBJ1-1; the D is unclear. Sequenced sample: CD8+ T cells sorted from blood. The sequence was obtained from a human donor in good health. The chain's CDR3 is CASSSSNTEAFF. The DNA for the CDR3 is TGTGCCAGCAGCTCATCAAACACTGAAGCTTTCTTT.